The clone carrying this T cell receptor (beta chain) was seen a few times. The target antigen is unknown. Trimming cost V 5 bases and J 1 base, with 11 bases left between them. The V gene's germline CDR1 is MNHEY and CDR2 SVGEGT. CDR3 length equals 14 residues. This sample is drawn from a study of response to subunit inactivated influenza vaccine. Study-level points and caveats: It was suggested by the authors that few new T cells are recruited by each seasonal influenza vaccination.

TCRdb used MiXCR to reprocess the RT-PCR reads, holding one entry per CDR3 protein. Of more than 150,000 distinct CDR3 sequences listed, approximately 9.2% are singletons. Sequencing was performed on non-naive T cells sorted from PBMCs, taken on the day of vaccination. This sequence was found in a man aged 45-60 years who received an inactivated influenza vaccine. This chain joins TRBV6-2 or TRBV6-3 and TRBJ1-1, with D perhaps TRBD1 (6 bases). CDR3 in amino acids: CASSGRGQNTEAFF. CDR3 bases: TGTGCCAGCAGTGGCAGGGGCCAGAACACTGAAGCTTTCTTT.